Shown below are 11 T cell receptor beta chains from a single sample sequenced in a study of CD8 T cells in ankylosing spondylitis. TCRdb itself ran the 5' RACE reads through MiXCR, one entry per CDR3 protein. Found here are about 340,000 distinct CDR3 sequences, roughly 22% of them singletons; the top ten hold approximately 14%. Material for sequencing was blood, either unsorted or a sorted T cell fraction (not recorded which). The source of these receptors is a male donor with ankylosing spondylitis or in good health (not recorded which).

This clonotype was seen a few times. V is TRBV19 and J is TRBJ1-2; unclear D gene. Trimming pared 7 bases from V and 4 bases from J, leaving 13 bases between. CDR3 length: 13 amino acids. Germline V gene data show CDR1 as LNHDA and CDR2 as SQIVND (reference sequence). The CDR3 reads CASTLNLIYGYTF. The DNA for the CDR3 is TGTGCCAGTACCCTTAACCTGATCTATGGCTACACCTTC.

The chain has TRBV12-3 or TRBV12-4 and TRBJ2-7; the D gene is possibly TRBD1 (6 bases). The CDR3 length is 15 residues. Trimming took 5 bases from V and 5 from J, leaving 19 bases between them. CDR3 amino acids: CASSPQQGLRHEQYF. CDR3 nucleotide sequence: TGTGCCAGCAGTCCTCAGCAGGGGCTAAGGCACGAGCAGTACTTC.

This clonotype was detected only a few times. This sequence joins TRBV30 and TRBJ2-1, with D uncertain. Germline V gene data show CDR1 as GTSNPN and CDR2 as SVGIG (reference sequence). The CDR3 has 12 amino acids. Between the trimmed V and J ends, which lost 5 bases and 5 bases, there was a span of 10 bases. The chain's CDR3 is CAWAGRNNEQFF. CDR3 DNA sequence: TGTGCCTGGGCCGGACGTAACAATGAGCAGTTCTTC. The complete variable domain, with remaining parts taken from reference TRBV30 and TRBJ2-1, reads SQTIHQWPATLVQPVGSPLSLECTVEGTSNPNLYWYRQAAGRGLQLLFYSVGIGQISSEVPQNLSASRPQDRQFILSSKKLLLSDSGFYLCAWAGRNNEQFFGPGTRLTVL.

This clonotype was counted only a few times. This chain connects TRBV10-1 to TRBJ2-3, with D perhaps matching TRBD2 (5 bases). This CDR3 region has 15 residues. Trimming took 0 bases from V and 7 from J, leaving 14 bases between them. The germline CDR1 and CDR2 sequences are WNHNN and SYGVQD (reference sequence). The CDR3 spells CASSESTGTVHTQYF. In DNA, the CDR3 is TGCGCCAGCAGTGAGTCGACGGGAACCGTACATACGCAGTATTTT.

The V gene is TRBV20-1, the J gene TRBJ2-7; D tentatively fits TRBD1 or TRBD2 (5 bases each). The CDR3 is 14 amino acids. Trimming cost V 6 bases and J 5 bases, with 20 bases left between them. Germline CDR1 and CDR2: DFQATT and SNEGSKA (reference sequence). The CDR3 reads CSAGAPENWDEQYF. For the CDR3, the DNA is TGCAGTGCCGGGGCCCCTGAAAACTGGGACGAGCAGTACTTC.

The rearrangement joins TRBV11-2 to TRBJ2-7; D call uncertain. This CDR3 spans 14 amino acids. V was pared by 0 bases and J by 3 bases, with 9 bases between. Germline loops: CDR1 SGHAT, CDR2 FQNNGV. CDR3 bases: TGTGCCAGCAGCTTAGAGGCGCAGTACTACGAGCAGTACTTC. Translation: CASSLEAQYYEQYF.

This chain connects TRBV15 to TRBJ1-2, with D tentatively TRBD1 (6 bases). Germline lookup yields CDR1 LNHNV and CDR2 YYDKDF (reference sequence). The CDR3 consists of 15 residues. V gave up 5 bases and J gave up 8 bases, with 21 bases separating them. The CDR3 region is CATSSEGDGGSGYTF. The CDR3 DNA follows: TGTGCCACCAGCTCTGAGGGGGACGGGGGGAGCGGCTACACCTTC. Full variable domain (rest looked up from reference TRBV15 and TRBJ1-2): DAMVIQNPRYQVTQFGKPVTLSCSQTLNHNVMYWYQQKSSQAPKLLFHYYDKDFNNEADTPDNFQSRRPNTSFCFLDIRSPGLGDTAMYLCATSSEGDGGSGYTFGSGTRLTVV.

V usage is TRBV12-3 or TRBV12-4 and J usage is TRBJ2-7, with D uncertain. This CDR3 is 13 amino acids long. Trimming removed 8 bases from V and 7 bases from J, with 18 bases in between. CDR3 sequence reads: CASGYGLTREQYF. CDR3 DNA: TGTGCCAGCGGTTACGGGCTCACGAGGGAGCAGTACTTC.

This clonotype occurred a few times. The V and J genes are TRBV2 and TRBJ1-1; no definite D call. The germline gives CDR1 SNHLY, CDR2 FYNNEI. With 9 bases removed from V and 0 bases from J, the gap between germline ends came to 5 bases. The CDR3 consists of 11 residues. CDR3 in amino acids: CASVMNTEAFF. CDR3 bases: TGTGCCAGTGTTATGAACACTGAAGCTTTCTTT.

This sequence joins TRBV12-3 or TRBV12-4 and TRBJ2-1; D is perhaps TRBD1 (6 bases). The CDR3 is made up of 15 amino acids. V lost 0 bases and J 2 bases, leaving 8 bases between the germline ends. The CDR3 nucleotides read TGTGCCAGCAGTTTAGCGGACAGAACCTACAATGAGCAGTTCTTC. This sequence encodes CASSLADRTYNEQFF.

This clonotype has more than one count but fewer than ten. The chain has TRBV12-3 or TRBV12-4 and TRBJ1-3; no definite D call. The CDR3 loop spans 12 amino acids. V was trimmed by 3 bases and J by 3 bases, leaving 3 bases between them. The CDR3, as DNA: TGTGCCAGCAGTTTCGATGGAAACACCATATATTTT. Translating it yields CASSFDGNTIYF.